The clone carrying this TCR beta chain was seen only a few times. The data derive from a study of blood T cell repertoires in COVID-19. Whole-study context: Samples came from the United States, Italy and Spain, spanning acute and convalescent COVID-19. PBMCs, B-cell-depleted T cells, or T cells were the source of the cDNA or gDNA that made up the material.

Study processing details: Scientists estimated how many nucleated cells there were by amplifying reference gene primers. The table came from immunoSEQ multiplex PCR; TCRdb's copy has only in-frame clones and leaves some out. The V and J calls and clone size come from that table; D and trimming were worked out from the DNA. Of approximately 340,000 clones in the sample, about 83% were seen once. CDR1 is SNHLY, CDR2 FYNNEI, per germline. Trimming at V came to 6 bases and at J to 9 bases, leaving 3 bases not matched to a gene. The CDR3 is made up of 12 amino acids. The chain links TRBV2 to TRBJ2-1; 9 bases are shared with TRBD1. The receptor's source is a man between 25 and 39 years old with active or convalescent COVID-19. Sequencing was done on a sample of peripheral blood. CDR3 nucleotides: TGTGCCAGCAGCCTGGGACAGGGTGAGCAGTTCTTC. Translating gives CASSLGQGEQFF.